Below, one T cell receptor (beta chain) is given with its context. Its specificity is unknown. Looked up from germline, CDR1 is SNHLY and CDR2 is FYNNEI. Trimming took off 10 bases at V and 4 bases at J, with 16 bases between the two ends. The CDR3 extends over 13 amino acids. TCRdb reanalysed the reads using MiXCR and keeps one entry per CDR3 protein. The data contain 300,000 to 450,000 distinct CDR3 sequences, 15% to 20% of them singletons. The sample belongs to a study of T cell repertoires in cytomegalovirus infection. Across the study: Public TCR beta signatures provided an indication of both CMV infection and a matching HLA type.

Study results and limitations: People with CMV and the relevant HLA were identified by cumulative public TCR beta family frequency. The study found HLA-C-restricted CMV-specific TCR beta clonotypes dominating the ex vivo response.

The sequence was collected from a human donor in good health (CMV status not recorded). Some clones in this sample may be carry-over from other donors' samples. Material: PBMCs. This chain connects TRBV2 to TRBJ1-2, with D maybe TRBD1 (6 bases). The chain's CDR3 is CANTDRQAYGYTF. The CDR3, as DNA: TGTGCCAACACCGACAGGCAGGCCTATGGCTACACCTTC.